The 12 T cell receptor beta chains in this list originate from one sample, sequenced in a study of cytomegalovirus exposure and HLA in healthy donors. With 60 Vbeta and 13 Jbeta primers, the PCR was carried out. This table comes from immunoSEQ multiplex PCR, and its TCRdb copy is limited to in-frame clones, with some not included. The sample yields around 99,000 clones, 76% seen once. The sequenced sample consisted of PBMCs. The receptors originated from a woman aged 45-65 years in good health and CMV-seropositive.

This clone was seen only once. V and J are TRBV7-9 and TRBJ1-6; 7 bases align to TRBD1. The CDR3 contains 16 residues. Per germline, CDR1 SEHNR and CDR2 FQNEAQ (reference sequence). The trim removed 5 bases at V and 7 bases at J, leaving 11 bases unmatched. CDR3 residues: CASSQGPTGLNSPLHF. The DNA of the CDR3 is TGTGCCAGCAGCCAGGGCCCGACAGGGCTCAATTCACCCCTCCACTTT.

The chain is built from TRBV27 and TRBJ1-2; D gene ambiguous. Trimming removed 6 bases at V and 8 bases at J, with 22 bases between. Germline V gives CDR1 MNHEY, CDR2 SMNVEV (reference sequence). This CDR3 is 15 amino acids long. This CDR3 reads CASRPRGEGKIGYTF. CDR3 sequence (DNA): TGTGCCAGCAGACCCCGTGGGGAGGGAAAGATCGGCTACACCTTC.

The chain carries TRBV2 and TRBJ1-4; TRBD1 matches 8 bases. Germline trimming cut 3 bases from V and 8 bases from J; bases unmatched to any gene: 8. There are 15 residues in the CDR3. CDR1 and CDR2 from the germline V gene are SNHLY and FYNNEI. This chain's CDR3 is CASSDVGTGNEKLFF. The CDR3 DNA follows: TGTGCCAGCAGTGATGTGGGGACAGGAAACGAAAAACTGTTTTTT.

This chain uses TRBV19 with TRBJ2-2, with D tentatively TRBD2 (5 bases). CDR1 is LNHDA and CDR2 is SQIVND in the germline V gene (reference sequence). The ends were cut back, 3 bases at V and 6 bases at J, with 8 bases in the middle. This CDR3 has 13 amino acids. Written as DNA, the CDR3 is TGTGCCAGTAGTATTGAGGGATCCGGGGAGCTGTTTTTT. Protein sequence: CASSIEGSGELFF.

Of note for this clone: Compared with germline, one end of the junction differs, possibly owing to a read error. This chain links TRBV7-9 with TRBJ2-2; 12 nucleotides match TRBD2. The CDR3 runs 18 residues. Germline V gene lookup returns CDR1 SEHNR and CDR2 FQNEAQ (reference sequence). The CDR3 is CSSSLPPRLAGVKGELFF. The CDR3 nucleotides read TGTTCCAGCAGTTTACCCCCCCGACTAGCGGGAGTGAAGGGGGAGCTGTTTTTT.

The chain combines TRBV19 with TRBJ2-3, with TRBD2 matching 7 bases. The germline V gene encodes CDR1 LNHDA and CDR2 SQIVND (reference sequence). V trimming: 1 base; J trimming: 0 bases; junction bases outside the gene matches: 4. This CDR3 is built from 16 residues. The CDR3 loop is CASSIGKLASTDTQYF. The CDR3 bases are TGTGCCAGTAGTATAGGAAAACTAGCGAGCACAGATACGCAGTATTTT.

This sequence joins TRBV11-2 and TRBJ1-5, with D possibly TRBD1 on 6 matching bases. From germline, CDR1 is SGHAT and CDR2 FQNNGV. Trimming cost V 2 bases and J 5 bases, with 13 bases left between them. The CDR3 is made up of 15 amino acids. This CDR3 is CASSLTYQGHQPQHF. The CDR3 DNA reads TGTGCCAGCAGCTTAACCTACCAGGGGCATCAGCCCCAGCATTTT.

V usage is TRBV19 and J usage is TRBJ1-1, with TRBD1 identical over 9 bases. CDR3 length: 15 amino acids. V lost 1 base, J lost 5 bases, and 5 bases stayed unmatched. In germline, CDR1 is LNHDA, CDR2 SQIVND (reference sequence). The CDR3 nucleotides read TGTGCCAGTAGTATAGGACGGACAGGGGTGACTGAAGCTTTCTTT. Translating gives CASSIGRTGVTEAFF.

J is TRBJ1-1 and V is TRBV5-5, with no clear D. Germline V lookup: CDR1 SGHKS, CDR2 YYEKEE (reference sequence). Trimming cost V 4 bases and J 6 bases, with 16 bases left between them. CDR3 length: 14 residues. The CDR3 coding sequence is TGTGCCAGCAGCCCGCTGGCCGGGATAGCTGAAGCTTTCTTT. Protein sequence: CASSPLAGIAEAFF.

This clone was found once. The rearrangement joins TRBV29-1 to TRBJ1-1; TRBD1 aligns across 8 bases. The germline V gene has CDR1 SQVTM and CDR2 ANQGSEA. J was trimmed by 4 bases and V by 3 bases; bases with no gene match: 4. The CDR3 length is 13 residues. CDR3 nucleotides: TGCAGCGTTGACCAGGGGGCGGGCACTGAAGCTTTCTTT. It codes for CSVDQGAGTEAFF.

CDR3 bases: TGTGCCAGTGGATGGAGGGGCGCGGAGAGAAGCTACACCTTC. It encodes CASGWRGAERSYTF. The rearrangement joins TRBV19 to TRBJ1-2; a possible D gene is TRBD1 (5 bases). V dropped 8 bases and J dropped 9 bases, with 22 bases sitting between them. Germline V CDR1 and CDR2: LNHDA, SQIVND (reference sequence). This CDR3 region has 14 residues. The variable domain in full, completed from reference TRBV19 and TRBJ1-2, reads DGGITQSPKYLFRKEGQNVTLSCEQNLNHDAMYWYRQDPGQGLRLIYYSQIVNDFQKGDIAEGYSVSREKKESFPLTVTSAQKNPTAFYLCASGWRGAERSYTFGSGTRLTVV.

The J gene is TRBJ2-5, the V gene TRBV6-6, with D possibly matching TRBD2 (5 bases). Between the trimmed V and J ends, which lost 6 bases and 5 bases, there was a span of 19 bases. This CDR3 has 15 residues. CDR1 and CDR2 from the germline V gene are MNHNY and SVGAGI (reference sequence). The CDR3 DNA is TGTGCCAGCAGATCCCCGGCGGGTAATCGGGAGACCCAGTACTTC. It encodes CASRSPAGNRETQYF.